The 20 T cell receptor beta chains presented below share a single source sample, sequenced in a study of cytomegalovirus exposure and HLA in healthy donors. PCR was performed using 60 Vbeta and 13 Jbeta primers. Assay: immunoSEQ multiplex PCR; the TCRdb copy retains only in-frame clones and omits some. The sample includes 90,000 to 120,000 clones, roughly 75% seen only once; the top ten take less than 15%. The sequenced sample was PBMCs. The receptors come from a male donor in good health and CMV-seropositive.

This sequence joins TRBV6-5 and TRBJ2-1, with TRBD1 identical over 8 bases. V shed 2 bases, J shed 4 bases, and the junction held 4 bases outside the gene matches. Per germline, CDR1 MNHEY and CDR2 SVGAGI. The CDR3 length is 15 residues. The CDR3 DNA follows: TGTGCCAGCAGTTACGGGACAGGAAATTACAATGAGCAGTTCTTC. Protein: CASSYGTGNYNEQFF.

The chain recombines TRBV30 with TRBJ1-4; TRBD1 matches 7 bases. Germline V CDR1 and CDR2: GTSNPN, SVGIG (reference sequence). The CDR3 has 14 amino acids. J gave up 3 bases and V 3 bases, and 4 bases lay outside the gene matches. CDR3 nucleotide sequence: TGTGCCTGGAGGATAACAGGGGCTAATGAAAAACTGTTTTTT. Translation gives CAWRITGANEKLFF.

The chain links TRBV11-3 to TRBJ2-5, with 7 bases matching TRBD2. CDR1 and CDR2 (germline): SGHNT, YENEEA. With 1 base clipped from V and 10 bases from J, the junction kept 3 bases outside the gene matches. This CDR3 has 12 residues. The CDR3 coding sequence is TGTGCCAGCAGCTTAGGAACTAGCGACCAGTACTTC. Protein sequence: CASSLGTSDQYF.

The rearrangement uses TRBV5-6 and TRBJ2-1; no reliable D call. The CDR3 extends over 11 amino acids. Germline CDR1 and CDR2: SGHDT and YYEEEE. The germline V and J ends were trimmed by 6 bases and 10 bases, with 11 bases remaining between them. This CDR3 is CASTYRTEQFF. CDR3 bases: TGTGCCAGCACCTACAGAACAGAGCAGTTCTTC.

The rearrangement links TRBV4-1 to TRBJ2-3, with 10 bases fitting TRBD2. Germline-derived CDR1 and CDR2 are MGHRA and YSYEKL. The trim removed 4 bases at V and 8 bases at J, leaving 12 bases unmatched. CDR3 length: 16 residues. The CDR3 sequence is CASSLGLARGLSTQYF. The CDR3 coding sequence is TGCGCCAGCAGCCTGGGACTAGCGAGAGGGCTAAGTACGCAGTATTTT.

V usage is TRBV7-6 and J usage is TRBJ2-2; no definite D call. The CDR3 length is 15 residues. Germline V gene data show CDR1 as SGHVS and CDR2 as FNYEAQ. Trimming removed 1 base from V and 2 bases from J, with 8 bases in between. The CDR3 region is CASSLGAYNTGELFF. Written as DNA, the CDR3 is TGTGCCAGCAGCTTAGGAGCATATAACACCGGGGAGCTGTTTTTT.

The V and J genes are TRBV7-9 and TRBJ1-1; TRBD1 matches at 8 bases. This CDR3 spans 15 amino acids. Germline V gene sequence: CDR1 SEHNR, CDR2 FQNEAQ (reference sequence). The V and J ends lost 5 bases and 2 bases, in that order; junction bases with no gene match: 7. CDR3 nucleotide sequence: TGTGCCAGCAGCCCCTCGGGACAGGTCAACACTGAAGCTTTCTTT. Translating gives CASSPSGQVNTEAFF.

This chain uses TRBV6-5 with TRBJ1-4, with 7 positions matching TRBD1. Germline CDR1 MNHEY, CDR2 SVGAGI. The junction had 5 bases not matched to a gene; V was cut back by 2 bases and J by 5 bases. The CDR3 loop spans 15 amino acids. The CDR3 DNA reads TGTGCCAGCAGTTACCGGGACAGCCAGAATGAAAAACTGTTTTTT. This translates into CASSYRDSQNEKLFF.

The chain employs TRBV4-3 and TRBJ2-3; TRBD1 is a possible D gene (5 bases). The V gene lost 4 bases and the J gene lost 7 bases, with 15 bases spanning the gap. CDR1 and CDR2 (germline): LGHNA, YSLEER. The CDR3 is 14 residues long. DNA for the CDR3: TGCGCCAGCAGCCGGCAGGGCTCCCCCAATACGCAGTATTTT. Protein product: CASSRQGSPNTQYF.

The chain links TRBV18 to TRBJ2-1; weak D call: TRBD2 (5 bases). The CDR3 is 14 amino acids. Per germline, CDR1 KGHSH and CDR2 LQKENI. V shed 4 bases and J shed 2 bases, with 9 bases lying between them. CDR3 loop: CASSRESAYNEQFF. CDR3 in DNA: TGTGCCAGCTCACGGGAGTCGGCCTACAATGAGCAGTTCTTC.

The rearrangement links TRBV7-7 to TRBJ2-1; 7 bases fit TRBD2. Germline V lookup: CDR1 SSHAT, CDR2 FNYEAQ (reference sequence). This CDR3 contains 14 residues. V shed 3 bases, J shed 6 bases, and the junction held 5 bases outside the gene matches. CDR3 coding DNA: TGTGCCAGCAGCTTTTTGGGCGGGGGCAATGAGCAGTTCTTC. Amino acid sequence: CASSFLGGGNEQFF.

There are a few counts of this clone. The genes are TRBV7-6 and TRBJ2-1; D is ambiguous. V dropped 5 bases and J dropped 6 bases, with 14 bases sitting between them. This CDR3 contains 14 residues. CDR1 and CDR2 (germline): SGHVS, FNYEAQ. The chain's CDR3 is CASSPRRLGNEQFF. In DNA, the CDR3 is TGTGCCAGCAGCCCCCGCAGGCTTGGCAATGAGCAGTTCTTC.

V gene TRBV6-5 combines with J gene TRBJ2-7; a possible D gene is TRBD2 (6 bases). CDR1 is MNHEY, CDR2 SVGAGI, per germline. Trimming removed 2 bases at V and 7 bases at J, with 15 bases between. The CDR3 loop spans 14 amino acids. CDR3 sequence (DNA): TGTGCCAGCAGTTACCCTGGTTTTCGGGGGGAGCAGTACTTC. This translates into CASSYPGFRGEQYF.

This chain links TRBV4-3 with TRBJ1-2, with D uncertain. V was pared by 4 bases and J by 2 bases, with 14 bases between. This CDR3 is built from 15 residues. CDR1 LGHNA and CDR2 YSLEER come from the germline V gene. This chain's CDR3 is CASSPGTGNNYGYTF. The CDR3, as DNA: TGCGCCAGCAGCCCTGGAACGGGGAACAACTATGGCTACACCTTC.

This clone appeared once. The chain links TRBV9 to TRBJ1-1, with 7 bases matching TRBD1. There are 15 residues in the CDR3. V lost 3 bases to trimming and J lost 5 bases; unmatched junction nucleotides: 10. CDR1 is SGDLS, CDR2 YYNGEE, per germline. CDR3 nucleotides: TGTGCCAGCAGCGCAGACGAGGGGGCTTTAACTGAAGCTTTCTTT. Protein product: CASSADEGALTEAFF.

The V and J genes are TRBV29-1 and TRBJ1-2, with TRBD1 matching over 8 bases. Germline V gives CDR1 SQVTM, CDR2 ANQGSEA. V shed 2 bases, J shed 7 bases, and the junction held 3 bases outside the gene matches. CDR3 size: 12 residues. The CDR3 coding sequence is TGCAGCGTTGAAAGACAGGGGAGTGGCTACACCTTC. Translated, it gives CSVERQGSGYTF.

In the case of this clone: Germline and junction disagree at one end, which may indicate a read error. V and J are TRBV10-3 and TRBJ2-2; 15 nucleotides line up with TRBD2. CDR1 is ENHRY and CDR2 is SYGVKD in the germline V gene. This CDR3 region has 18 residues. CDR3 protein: CAIGGRTSGGAVTGELFF. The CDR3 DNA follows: TGTGCCATCGGCGGGCGGACTAGCGGGGGGGCGGTGACCGGGGAACTGTTTTTT.

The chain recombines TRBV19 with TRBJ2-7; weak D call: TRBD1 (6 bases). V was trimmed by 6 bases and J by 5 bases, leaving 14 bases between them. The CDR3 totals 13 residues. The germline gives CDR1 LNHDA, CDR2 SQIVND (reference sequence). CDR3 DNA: TGTGCCAGTAGAGGCACAGGGTTTGACGAGCAGTACTTC. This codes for CASRGTGFDEQYF.

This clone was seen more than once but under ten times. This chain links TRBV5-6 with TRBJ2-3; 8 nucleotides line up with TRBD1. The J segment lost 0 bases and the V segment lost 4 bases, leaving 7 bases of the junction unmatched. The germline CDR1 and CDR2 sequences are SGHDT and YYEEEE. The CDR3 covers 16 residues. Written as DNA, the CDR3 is TGTGCCAGCAGCCCCGGGACAGGTTCTAGCACAGATACGCAGTATTTT. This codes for CASSPGTGSSTDTQYF.

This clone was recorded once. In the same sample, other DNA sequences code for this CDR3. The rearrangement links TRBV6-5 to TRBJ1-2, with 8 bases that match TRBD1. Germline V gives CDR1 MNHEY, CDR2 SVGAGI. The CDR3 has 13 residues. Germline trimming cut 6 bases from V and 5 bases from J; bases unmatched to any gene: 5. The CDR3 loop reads CASSPDRDYGYTF. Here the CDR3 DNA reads TGTGCCAGCAGCCCGGACAGGGATTATGGCTACACCTTC.